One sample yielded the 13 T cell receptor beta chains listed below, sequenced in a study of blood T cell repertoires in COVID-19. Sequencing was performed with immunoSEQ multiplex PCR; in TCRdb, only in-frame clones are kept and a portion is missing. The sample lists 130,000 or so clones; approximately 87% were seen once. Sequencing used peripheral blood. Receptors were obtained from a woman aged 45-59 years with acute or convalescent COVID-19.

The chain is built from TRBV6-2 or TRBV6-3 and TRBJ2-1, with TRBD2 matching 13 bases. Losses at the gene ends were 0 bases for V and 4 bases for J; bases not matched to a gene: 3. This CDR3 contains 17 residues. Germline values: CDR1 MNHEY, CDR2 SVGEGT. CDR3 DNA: TGTGCCAGCAGTTACTCCCGGACTAGCGGGGGATACAATGAGCAGTTCTTC. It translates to CASSYSRTSGGYNEQFF.

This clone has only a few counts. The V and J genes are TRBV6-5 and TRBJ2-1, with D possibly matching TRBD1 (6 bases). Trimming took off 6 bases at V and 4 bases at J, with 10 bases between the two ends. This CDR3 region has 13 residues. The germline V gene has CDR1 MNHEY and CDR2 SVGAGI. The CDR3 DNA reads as TGTGCCAGCAGGCAACAGGGATACAATGAGCAGTTCTTC. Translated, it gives CASRQQGYNEQFF.

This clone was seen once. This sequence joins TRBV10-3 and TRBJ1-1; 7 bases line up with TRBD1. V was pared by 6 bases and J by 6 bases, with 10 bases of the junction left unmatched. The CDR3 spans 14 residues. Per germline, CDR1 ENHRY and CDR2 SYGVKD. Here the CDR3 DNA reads TGTGCCATCAGGACCGGGACAGAGGTTTCTGAAGCTTTCTTT. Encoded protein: CAIRTGTEVSEAFF.

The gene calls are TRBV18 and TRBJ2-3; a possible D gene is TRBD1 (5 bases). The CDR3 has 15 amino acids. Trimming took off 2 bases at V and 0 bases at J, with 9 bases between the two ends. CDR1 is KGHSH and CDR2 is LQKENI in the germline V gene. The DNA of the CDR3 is TGTGCCAGCTCACCATCCAGGGCTAGCACAGATACGCAGTATTTT. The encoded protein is CASSPSRASTDTQYF. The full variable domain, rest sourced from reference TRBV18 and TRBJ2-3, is NAGVMQNPRHLVRRRGQEARLRCSPMKGHSHVYWYRQLPEEGLKFMVYLQKENIIDESGMPKERFSAEFPKEGPSILRIQQVVRGDSAAYFCASSPSRASTDTQYFGPGTRLTVL.

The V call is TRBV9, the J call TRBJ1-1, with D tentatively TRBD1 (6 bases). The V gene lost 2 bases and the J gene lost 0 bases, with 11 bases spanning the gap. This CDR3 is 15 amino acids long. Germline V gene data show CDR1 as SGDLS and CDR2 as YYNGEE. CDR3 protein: CASSVWTDMNTEAFF. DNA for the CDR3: TGTGCCAGCAGCGTGTGGACAGACATGAACACTGAAGCTTTCTTT.

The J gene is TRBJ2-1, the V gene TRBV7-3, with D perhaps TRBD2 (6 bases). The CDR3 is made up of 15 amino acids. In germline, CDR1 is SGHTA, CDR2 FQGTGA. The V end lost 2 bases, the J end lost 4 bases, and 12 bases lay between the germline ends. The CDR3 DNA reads TGTGCCAGCAGCTTAGGTCCAGGGACTTACAATGAGCAGTTCTTC. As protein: CASSLGPGTYNEQFF.

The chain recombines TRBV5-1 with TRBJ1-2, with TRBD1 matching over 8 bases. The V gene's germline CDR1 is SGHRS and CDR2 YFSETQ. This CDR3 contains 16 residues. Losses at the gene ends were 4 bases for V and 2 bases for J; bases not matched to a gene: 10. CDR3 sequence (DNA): TGCGCCAGCAGCGCCGACAGGGGCCGTCCCAACTATGGCTACACCTTC. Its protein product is CASSADRGRPNYGYTF.

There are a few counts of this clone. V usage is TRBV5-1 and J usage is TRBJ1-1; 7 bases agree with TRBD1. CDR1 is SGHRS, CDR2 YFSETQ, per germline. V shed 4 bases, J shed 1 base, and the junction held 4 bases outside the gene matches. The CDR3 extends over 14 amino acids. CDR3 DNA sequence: TGCGCCAGCAGCCCAGGGACAGAGAACACTGAAGCTTTCTTT. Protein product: CASSPGTENTEAFF.

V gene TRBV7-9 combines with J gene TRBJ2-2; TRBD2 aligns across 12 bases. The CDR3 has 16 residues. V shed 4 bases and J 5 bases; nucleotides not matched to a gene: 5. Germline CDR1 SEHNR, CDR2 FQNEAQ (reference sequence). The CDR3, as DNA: TGTGCCAGCAGCTCTAGCGGGAGGGCCTGGACCGGGGAGCTGTTTTTT. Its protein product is CASSSSGRAWTGELFF.

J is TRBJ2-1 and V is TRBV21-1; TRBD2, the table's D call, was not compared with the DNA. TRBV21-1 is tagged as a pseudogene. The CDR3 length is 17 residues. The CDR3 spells CASSKKLQAGVGNEQFF. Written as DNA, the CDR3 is TGTGCCAGCAGCAAAAAGTTACAAGCGGGAGTGGGGAATGAGCAGTTCTTC.

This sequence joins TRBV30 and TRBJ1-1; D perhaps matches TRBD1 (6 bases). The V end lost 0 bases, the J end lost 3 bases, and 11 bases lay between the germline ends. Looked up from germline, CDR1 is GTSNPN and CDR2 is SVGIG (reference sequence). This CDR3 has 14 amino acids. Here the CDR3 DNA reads TGTGCCTGGAGTGTACCAGGGGTTGACACTGAAGCTTTCTTT. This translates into CAWSVPGVDTEAFF.

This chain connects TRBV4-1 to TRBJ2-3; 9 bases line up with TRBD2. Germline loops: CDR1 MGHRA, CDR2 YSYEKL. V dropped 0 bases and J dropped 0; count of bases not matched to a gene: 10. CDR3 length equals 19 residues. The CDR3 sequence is CASSQDQVAGVLSTDTQYF. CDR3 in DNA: TGCGCCAGCAGCCAAGATCAGGTAGCGGGGGTTCTTAGCACAGATACGCAGTATTTT.

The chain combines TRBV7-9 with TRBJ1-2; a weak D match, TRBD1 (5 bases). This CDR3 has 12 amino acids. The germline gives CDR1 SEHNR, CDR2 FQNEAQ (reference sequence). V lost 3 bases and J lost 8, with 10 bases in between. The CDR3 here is CASSLTEGGYTF. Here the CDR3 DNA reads TGTGCCAGCAGCTTGACAGAAGGAGGCTACACCTTC.